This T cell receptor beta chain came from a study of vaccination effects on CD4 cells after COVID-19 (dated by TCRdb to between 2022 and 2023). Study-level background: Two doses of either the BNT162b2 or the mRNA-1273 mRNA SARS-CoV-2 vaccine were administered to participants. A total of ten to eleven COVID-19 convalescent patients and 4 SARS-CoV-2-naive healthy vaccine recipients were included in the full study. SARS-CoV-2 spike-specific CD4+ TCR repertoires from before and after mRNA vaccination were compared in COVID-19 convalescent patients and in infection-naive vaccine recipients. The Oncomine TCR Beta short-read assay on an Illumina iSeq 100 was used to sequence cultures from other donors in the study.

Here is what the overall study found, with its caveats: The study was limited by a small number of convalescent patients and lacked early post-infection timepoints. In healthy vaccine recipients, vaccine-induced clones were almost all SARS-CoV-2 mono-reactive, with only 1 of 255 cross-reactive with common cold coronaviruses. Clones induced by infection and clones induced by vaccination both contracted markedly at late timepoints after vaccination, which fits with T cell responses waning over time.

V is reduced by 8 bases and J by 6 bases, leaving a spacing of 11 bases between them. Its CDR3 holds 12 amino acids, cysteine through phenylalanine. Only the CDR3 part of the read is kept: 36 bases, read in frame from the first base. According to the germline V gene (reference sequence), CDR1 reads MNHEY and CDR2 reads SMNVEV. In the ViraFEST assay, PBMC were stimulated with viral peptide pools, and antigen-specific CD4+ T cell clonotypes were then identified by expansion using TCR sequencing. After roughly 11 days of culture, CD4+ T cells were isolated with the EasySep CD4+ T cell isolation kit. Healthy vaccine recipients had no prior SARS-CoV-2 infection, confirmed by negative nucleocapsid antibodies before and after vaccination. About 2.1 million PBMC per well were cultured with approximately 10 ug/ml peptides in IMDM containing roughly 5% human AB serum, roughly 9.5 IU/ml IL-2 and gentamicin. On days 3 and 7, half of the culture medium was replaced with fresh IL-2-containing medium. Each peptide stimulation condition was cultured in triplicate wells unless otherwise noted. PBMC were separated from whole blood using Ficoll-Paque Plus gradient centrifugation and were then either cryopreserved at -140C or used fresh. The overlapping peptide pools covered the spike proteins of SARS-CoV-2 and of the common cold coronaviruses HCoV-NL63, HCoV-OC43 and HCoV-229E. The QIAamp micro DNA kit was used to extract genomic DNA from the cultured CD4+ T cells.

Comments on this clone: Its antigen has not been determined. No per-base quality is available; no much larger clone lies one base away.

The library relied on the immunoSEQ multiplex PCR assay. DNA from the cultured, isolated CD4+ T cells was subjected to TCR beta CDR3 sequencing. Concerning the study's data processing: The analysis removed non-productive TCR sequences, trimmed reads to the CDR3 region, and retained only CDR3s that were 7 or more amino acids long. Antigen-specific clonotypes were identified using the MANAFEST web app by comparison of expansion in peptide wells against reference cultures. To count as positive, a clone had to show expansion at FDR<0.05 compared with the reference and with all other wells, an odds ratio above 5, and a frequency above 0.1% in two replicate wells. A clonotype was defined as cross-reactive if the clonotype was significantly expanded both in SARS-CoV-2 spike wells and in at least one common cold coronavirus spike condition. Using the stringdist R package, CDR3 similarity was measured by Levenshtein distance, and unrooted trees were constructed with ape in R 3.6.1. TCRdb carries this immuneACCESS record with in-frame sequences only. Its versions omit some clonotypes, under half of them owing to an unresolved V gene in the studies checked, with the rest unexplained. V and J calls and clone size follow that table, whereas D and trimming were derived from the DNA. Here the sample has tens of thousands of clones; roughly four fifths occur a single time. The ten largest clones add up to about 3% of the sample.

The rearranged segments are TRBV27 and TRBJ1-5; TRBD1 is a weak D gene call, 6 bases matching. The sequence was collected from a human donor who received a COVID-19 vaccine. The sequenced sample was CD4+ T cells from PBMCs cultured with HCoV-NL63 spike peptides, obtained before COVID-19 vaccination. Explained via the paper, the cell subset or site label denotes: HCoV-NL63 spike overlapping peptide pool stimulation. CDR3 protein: CASAQGTQPQHF. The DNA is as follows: TGTGCCAGCGCTCAGGGGACTCAGCCCCAGCATTTT.